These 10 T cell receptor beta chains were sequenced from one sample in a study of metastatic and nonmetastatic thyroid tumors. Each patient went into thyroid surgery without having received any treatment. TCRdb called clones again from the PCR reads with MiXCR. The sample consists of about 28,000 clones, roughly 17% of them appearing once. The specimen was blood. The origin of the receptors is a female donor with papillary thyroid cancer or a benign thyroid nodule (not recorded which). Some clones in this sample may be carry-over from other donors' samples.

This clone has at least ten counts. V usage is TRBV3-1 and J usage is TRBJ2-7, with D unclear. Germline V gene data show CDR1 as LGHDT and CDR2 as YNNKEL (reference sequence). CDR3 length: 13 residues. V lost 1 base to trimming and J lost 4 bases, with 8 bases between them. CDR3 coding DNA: TGTGCCAGCAGCCAAGGGACCGATTACGAGCAGTACTTC. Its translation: CASSQGTDYEQYF.

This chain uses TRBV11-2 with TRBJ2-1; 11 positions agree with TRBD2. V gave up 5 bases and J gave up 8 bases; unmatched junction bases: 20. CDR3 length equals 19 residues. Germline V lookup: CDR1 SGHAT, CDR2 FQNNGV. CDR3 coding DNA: TGTGCCAGCAGCCATGGGACTAGCGGTCCCTACCACGTCCCCGATGAGCAGTTCTTC. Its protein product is CASSHGTSGPYHVPDEQFF. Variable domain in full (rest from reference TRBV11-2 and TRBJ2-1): EAGVAQSPRYKIIEKRQSVAFWCNPISGHATLYWYQQILGQGPKLLIQFQNNGVVDDSQLPKDRFSAERLKGVDSTLKIQPAKLEDSAVYLCASSHGTSGPYHVPDEQFFGPGTRLTVL.

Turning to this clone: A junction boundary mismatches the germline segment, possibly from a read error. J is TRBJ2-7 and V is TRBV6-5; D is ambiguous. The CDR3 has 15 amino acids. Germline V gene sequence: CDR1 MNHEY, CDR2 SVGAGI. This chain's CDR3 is CAISSLVRRCYEQYF. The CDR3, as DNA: TGTGCCATCAGTTCCCTGGTTCGCAGGTGTTACGAGCAGTACTTC.

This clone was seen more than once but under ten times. The chain's CDR3 is CASSFSGWENEKLFF. Written as DNA, the CDR3 is TGTGCCAGCAGTTTCTCGGGTTGGGAGAATGAAAAACTGTTTTTT. The J gene is TRBJ1-4, the V gene TRBV27; D gene uncertain. The V gene lost 3 bases and the J gene lost 5 bases, with 13 bases spanning the gap. Germline values: CDR1 MNHEY, CDR2 SMNVEV (reference sequence). This CDR3 is 15 amino acids long.

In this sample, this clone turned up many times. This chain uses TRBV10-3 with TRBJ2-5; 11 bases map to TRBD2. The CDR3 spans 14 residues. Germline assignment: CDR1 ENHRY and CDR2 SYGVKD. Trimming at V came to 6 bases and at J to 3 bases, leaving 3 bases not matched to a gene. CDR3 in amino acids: CAIRASGGKETQYF. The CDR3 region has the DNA TGTGCCATCAGGGCTAGCGGGGGGAAAGAGACCCAGTACTTC.

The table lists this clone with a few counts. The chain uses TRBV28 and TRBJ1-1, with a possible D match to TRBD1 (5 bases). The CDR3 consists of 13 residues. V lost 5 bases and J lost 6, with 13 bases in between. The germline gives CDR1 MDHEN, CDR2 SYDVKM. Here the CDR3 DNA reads TGTGCCAGCAGTCCGGGCAGGGTGGCTGAAGCTTTCTTT. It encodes CASSPGRVAEAFF.

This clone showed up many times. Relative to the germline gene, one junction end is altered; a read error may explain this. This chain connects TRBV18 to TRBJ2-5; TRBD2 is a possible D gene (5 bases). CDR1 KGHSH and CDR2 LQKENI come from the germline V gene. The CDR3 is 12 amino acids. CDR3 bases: TGTGCCAGCTTACCAGCAGGAGGGACCCAGTACTTC. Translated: CASLPAGGTQYF.

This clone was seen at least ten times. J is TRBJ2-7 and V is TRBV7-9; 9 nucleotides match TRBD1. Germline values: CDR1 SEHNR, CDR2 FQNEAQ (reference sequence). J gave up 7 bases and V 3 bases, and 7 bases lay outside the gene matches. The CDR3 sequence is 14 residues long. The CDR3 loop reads CASSFGGQGGEQYF. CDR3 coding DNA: TGTGCCAGCAGCTTCGGGGGACAGGGCGGTGAGCAGTACTTC.

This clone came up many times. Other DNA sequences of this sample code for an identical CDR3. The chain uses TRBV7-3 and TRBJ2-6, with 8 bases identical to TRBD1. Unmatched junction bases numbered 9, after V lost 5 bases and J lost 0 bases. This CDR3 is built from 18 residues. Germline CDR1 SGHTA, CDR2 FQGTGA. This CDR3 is CASSPQGAAISGANVLTF. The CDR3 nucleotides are TGTGCCAGCAGCCCTCAGGGGGCGGCCATCTCTGGGGCCAACGTCCTGACTTTC.

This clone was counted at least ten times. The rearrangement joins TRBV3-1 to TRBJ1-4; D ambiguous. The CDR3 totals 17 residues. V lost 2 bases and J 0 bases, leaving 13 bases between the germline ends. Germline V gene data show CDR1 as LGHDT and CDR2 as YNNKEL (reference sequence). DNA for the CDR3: TGTGCCAGCAGCCAAAGATCCAGGATTTCAACTAATGAAAAACTGTTTTTT. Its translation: CASSQRSRISTNEKLFF. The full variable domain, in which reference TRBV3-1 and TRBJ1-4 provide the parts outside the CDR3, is DTAVSQTPKYLVTQMGNDKSIKCEQNLGHDTMYWYKQDSKKFLKIMFSYNNKELIINETVPNRFSPKSPDKAHLNLHINSLELGDSAVYFCASSQRSRISTNEKLFFGSGTQLSVL.